This T cell receptor (beta chain) emerged from a study of T cell repertoires in cytomegalovirus infection. There are a few counts of this clonotype. What it recognizes is unknown. TCRdb re-derived calls from the reads in MiXCR, one entry per CDR3 protein. Here the sample spans hundreds of thousands of distinct CDR3 sequences, just under 30% being singletons. Notes on the study in general: Of the TCR beta families, the public ones yielded a cumulative frequency that identified carriers of CMV plus the relevant HLA.

Trimming took 6 bases from V and 5 from J; bases not matched to a gene: 12. The CDR3 contains 15 residues. Germline loops: CDR1 LGHNT, CDR2 FRNRAP. Sequenced here: cultured PBMCs, sampled from culture after CMV antigen stimulation. The receptor comes from a human donor in good health (CMV status not recorded). Some clones in this sample may be carry-over from other donors' samples. This chain links TRBV12-5 with TRBJ2-5; 7 bases are a match to TRBD2. The CDR3 nucleotides are TGTGCTAGTGGGACCGGGACTACCCAGGTGGAGACCCAGTACTTC. Encoded protein: CASGTGTTQVETQYF. The variable domain in full, with the rest retrieved from reference TRBV12-5 and TRBJ2-5, is DARVTQTPRHKVTEMGQEVTMRCQPILGHNTVFWYRQTMMQGLELLAYFRNRAPLDDSGMPKDRFSAEMPDATLATLKIQPSEPRDSAVYFCASGTGTTQVETQYFGPGTRLLVL.